The sequence of this TCR beta chain was determined in a study of cytomegalovirus exposure and HLA in healthy donors. In germline, CDR1 is SGHTA, CDR2 FQGTGA. After removal of 5 bases from V and 4 bases from J, the junction contained 6 bases not matched to a gene. The CDR3 extends over 14 amino acids. With 60 Vbeta and 13 Jbeta primers, the PCR was carried out. Produced via immunoSEQ multiplex PCR; TCRdb's table is partial and in-frame only. Its clone listing holds approximately 70,000 clones. Sequencing was carried out using PBMCs. The receptor comes from a woman aged 40 to 50 in good health and CMV-seropositive. The V gene is TRBV7-3, the J gene TRBJ2-5; 8 nucleotides agree with TRBD2. As DNA, the CDR3 is TGTGCCAGCAGCCTAATCGGGGGGGCAGAGACCCAGTACTTC. It is translated as CASSLIGGAETQYF.